Following are 9 T cell receptor beta chains from one sample sequenced in a study of T cells in Graves' hyperthyroidism and ophthalmopathy (dated by TCRdb to between 2017 and 2020). The library was made by multiplex PCR. The sample was run on an Illumina HiSeq 2000. TCR beta CDR3 regions were amplified from RNA transcripts. A first-round RT-PCR of the TCR CDR3 used the HTBI primer set with the Qiagen OneStep RT-PCR kit. TCRdb's own reprocessing of the public reads used fastp at Q25 and MiXCR and kept productive beta chains. Each entry merges the rows of one CDR3 protein and shows their most common DNA and genes. Recorded for this sample are about 700,000 distinct CDR3 sequences; roughly 15% of them occurred a single time. The top ten constitute roughly 10% of the sample. The source material was blood. All receptors come from a woman younger than 30 with Graves' hyperthyroidism.

The V call is TRBV2, the J call TRBJ1-1; a weak D match, TRBD1 (5 bases). Germline CDR1 is SNHLY and CDR2 is FYNNEI. The CDR3 is made up of 18 amino acids. Trimming took off 3 bases at V and 3 bases at J, with 23 bases between the two ends. The CDR3 reads CASSDEGAGWSVDTEAFF. The CDR3 coding sequence is TGTGCCAGCAGTGACGAAGGGGCGGGTTGGTCGGTGGACACTGAAGCTTTCTTT.

This clonotype was observed at least ten times. This chain connects TRBV6-2 or TRBV6-3 to TRBJ1-5; D remains unclear. V lost 6 bases and J lost 5, with 11 bases in between. Germline loops: CDR1 MNHEY, CDR2 SVGEGT. This CDR3 has 13 amino acids. CDR3 bases: TGTGCCAGCAGGCCGACGACCTATCAGCCCCAGCATTTT. This sequence encodes CASRPTTYQPQHF.

This clonotype has a handful of counts. The chain has TRBV6-1 and TRBJ2-7; perhaps TRBD2 as D (6 bases). Germline V gives CDR1 MNHNS, CDR2 SASEGT. This CDR3 is 15 amino acids long. V was shortened by 6 bases and J by 4 bases, with 19 bases between the two germline ends. CDR3 region: CASRQNSGSLYEQYF. As DNA, the CDR3 is TGTGCCAGCAGACAAAATAGCGGCTCGCTGTACGAGCAGTACTTC.

The chain is built from TRBV18 and TRBJ2-7; D is undetermined. The CDR3 has 15 residues. Germline assignment: CDR1 KGHSH and CDR2 LQKENI. V was clipped by 6 bases and J by 3 bases, with 18 bases between them. The CDR3 DNA reads as TGTGCCAGCTCCGGTTGGTCAGAGAACCTCTACGAGCAGTACTTC. This gives the protein CASSGWSENLYEQYF.

This clonotype occurred a few times. The CDR3 ends on some other residue instead of the conserved phenylalanine or tryptophan, so this is likely a read error. The genes are TRBV5-6 and TRBJ2-7; TRBD2 aligns across 14 bases. Germline V gene lookup returns CDR1 SGHDT and CDR2 YYEEEE. The CDR3 loop spans 15 amino acids. After removal of 7 bases from V and 2 bases from J, the junction contained 5 bases not matched to a gene. CDR3 nucleotides: TGTGCCAGCGGGGGGACTAGCGGGAGTCCCTACGAGCAGTACCTC. Protein product: CASGGTSGSPYEQYL.

The chain is built from TRBV5-6 and TRBJ2-7; D is uncertain. CDR1 is SGHDT and CDR2 is YYEEEE in the germline V gene. CDR3 length: 14 residues. Between the trimmed V and J ends, which lost 6 bases and 0 bases, there was a span of 13 bases. In nucleotides, the CDR3 is TGTGCCAGCACCAGGTGGCTAAACTCCTACGAGCAGTACTTC. The encoded protein is CASTRWLNSYEQYF.

This clonotype was seen at least ten times. The chain uses TRBV20-1 and TRBJ1-1; D possibly corresponds to TRBD1 (6 bases). Germline values: CDR1 DFQATT, CDR2 SNEGSKA (reference sequence). Deletions cut 4 bases from V and 4 bases from J, with 16 bases between. The CDR3 runs 14 residues. The CDR3 region has the DNA TGCAGTGCTAAGAGAGGGGGGGGAGGCACTGAAGCTTTCTTT. It is translated as CSAKRGGGGTEAFF.

This clonotype occurred a few times. This chain links TRBV10-3 with TRBJ1-2, with D tentatively TRBD1 (5 bases). With 4 bases removed from V and 4 bases from J, the gap between germline ends came to 10 bases. The CDR3 has 13 amino acids. CDR1 and CDR2 from the germline V gene are ENHRY and SYGVKD. This chain's CDR3 is CAISADSSYGYTF. For the CDR3, the DNA is TGTGCCATCAGTGCTGACAGCTCCTATGGCTACACCTTC.

The V call is TRBV7-9, the J call TRBJ2-7, with 7 bases lining up with TRBD1. The length of the CDR3 is 14 residues. Germline V lookup: CDR1 SEHNR, CDR2 FQNEAQ (reference sequence). V trimming: 5 bases; J trimming: 1 base; junction bases outside the gene matches: 5. CDR3 in amino acids: CASSRDSNSYEQYF. CDR3 coding DNA: TGTGCCAGCAGCCGGGACAGCAATTCCTACGAGCAGTACTTC.